Below are 13 T cell receptor beta chains sequenced from a single sample in a study of T cell responses to AZD1222 COVID-19 vaccine. TCRdb's table, derived via immunoSEQ multiplex PCR, lists solely in-frame clones and lacks some. Among about 130,000 clones listed, approximately 88% were seen once. The starting material was peripheral blood, obtained on day 0 of AZD1222 vaccination. These TCRs come from an adult in good health.

This chain links TRBV24-1 with TRBJ1-2; D call uncertain. Trimming took off 4 bases at V and 6 bases at J, with 8 bases between the two ends. The CDR3 loop spans 12 amino acids. Germline CDR1 reads KGHDR; CDR2 reads SFDVKD. The CDR3 loop reads CATSDLLNGYTF. For the CDR3, the DNA is TGTGCCACCAGTGACCTCCTCAATGGCTACACCTTC.

The chain combines TRBV28 with TRBJ2-5; 7 bases are a match to TRBD1. Germline loops: CDR1 MDHEN, CDR2 SYDVKM. The CDR3 extends over 16 amino acids. The J segment lost 3 bases and the V segment lost 5 bases, leaving 12 bases of the junction unmatched. The CDR3 reads CASSLRQGRLEETQYF. As DNA, the CDR3 is TGTGCCAGCAGTCTCCGACAGGGTAGATTGGAAGAGACCCAGTACTTC.

The rearrangement uses TRBV9 and TRBJ2-1, with D perhaps being TRBD1 or TRBD2 (5 bases each). Trimming removed 3 bases from V and 2 bases from J, with 18 bases in between. From germline, CDR1 is SGDLS and CDR2 YYNGEE. CDR3 size: 17 residues. The CDR3 sequence is CASSDPGAGKTYNEQFF. CDR3 DNA: TGTGCCAGCAGCGATCCCGGGGCAGGGAAAACCTACAATGAGCAGTTCTTC.

The CDR3 region is CATDRAPGANVLTF. In DNA, the CDR3 is TGTGCCACCGACAGGGCTCCCGGGGCCAACGTCCTGACTTTC. The chain combines TRBV10-3 with TRBJ2-6; 7 positions agree with TRBD1. Germline V lookup: CDR1 ENHRY, CDR2 SYGVKD. The CDR3 loop spans 14 amino acids. The V segment lost 10 bases and the J segment 4 bases; nucleotides outside the gene matches: 7.

This rearrangement joins TRBV9 to TRBJ2-2; D gene ambiguous. Per germline, CDR1 SGDLS and CDR2 YYNGEE. There are 15 residues in the CDR3. Trimming pared 6 bases from V and 0 bases from J, leaving 12 bases between. CDR3 nucleotide sequence: TGTGCCAGCACCCCGGTGAGCACGAACACCGGGGAGCTGTTTTTT. It encodes CASTPVSTNTGELFF.

The rearrangement uses TRBV11-2 and TRBJ2-7; the D is unclear. In germline, CDR1 is SGHAT, CDR2 FQNNGV. The CDR3 is 14 amino acids. V lost 3 bases, J lost 2 bases, and 11 bases lay in between. The CDR3 reads CASSFGLGPYEQYF. The CDR3, as DNA: TGTGCCAGCAGCTTCGGGTTAGGGCCCTACGAGCAGTACTTC.

J is TRBJ1-3 and V is TRBV27; D is unclear. Trimming pared 9 bases from V and 3 bases from J, leaving 12 bases between. Per germline, CDR1 MNHEY and CDR2 SMNVEV (reference sequence). This CDR3 is built from 13 residues. CDR3 amino acids: CASTIMGGNTIYF. The CDR3 DNA is TGTGCCAGTACTATAATGGGTGGAAACACCATATATTTT.

The chain has TRBV10-3 and TRBJ1-2, with no clear D. In germline, CDR1 is ENHRY, CDR2 SYGVKD. The length of the CDR3 is 13 residues. Trimming stripped 0 bases from V and 7 bases from J, with 9 bases between. Here the CDR3 DNA reads TGTGCCATCAGTGAGTCGGCACCGGGTGGCTACACCTTC. This encodes CAISESAPGGYTF.

The V gene is TRBV19, the J gene TRBJ2-7; D gene ambiguous. Germline CDR1 reads LNHDA; CDR2 reads SQIVND (reference sequence). V lost 5 bases and J 0 bases, leaving 20 bases between the germline ends. The CDR3 covers 17 residues. The chain's CDR3 is CASSQESAHIPSYEQYF. The CDR3 nucleotides read TGTGCCAGTAGTCAAGAATCTGCTCACATACCCTCCTACGAGCAGTACTTC.

The chain is built from TRBV6-5 and TRBJ1-2; tentatively, D is TRBD1 (6 bases). Germline CDR1 and CDR2: MNHEY and SVGAGI. This CDR3 contains 15 residues. Trimming shortened V by 7 bases and J by 4 bases, and 19 bases separated the two germline ends. Here the CDR3 reads CASTRTQDSIYGYTF. DNA of the CDR3: TGTGCCAGCACCAGAACTCAGGACAGCATCTATGGCTACACCTTC.

This chain connects TRBV28 to TRBJ2-1; 11 positions agree with TRBD2. The germline CDR1 and CDR2 sequences are MDHEN and SYDVKM. V lost 5 bases, J lost 5 bases, and 5 bases stayed unmatched. This CDR3 comprises 15 residues. Here the CDR3 reads CASSPTSGGNNEQFF. The CDR3 bases are TGTGCCAGCAGTCCTACTAGCGGGGGAAACAATGAGCAGTTCTTC.

This chain joins TRBV7-9 and TRBJ2-5, with 7 bases that match TRBD1. V shed 5 bases, J shed 2 bases, and the junction held 5 bases outside the gene matches. Germline V lookup: CDR1 SEHNR, CDR2 FQNEAQ (reference sequence). The CDR3 extends over 14 amino acids. The CDR3 bases are TGTGCCAGCAGCACTCAGACAGGGCAAGAGACCCAGTACTTC. As protein: CASSTQTGQETQYF. Full variable domain (missing parts from reference TRBV7-9 and TRBJ2-5): DTGVSQNPRHKITKRGQNVTFRCDPISEHNRLYWYRQTLGQGPEFLTYFQNEAQLEKSRLLSDRFSAERPKGSFSTLEIQRTEQGDSAMYLCASSTQTGQETQYFGPGTRLLVL.

The genes are TRBV6-1 and TRBJ2-1, with D maybe TRBD2 (5 bases). Germline lookup yields CDR1 MNHNS and CDR2 SASEGT. The CDR3 sequence is 17 residues long. V was cut by 5 bases and J by 2 bases, with 19 bases left in between. The CDR3 DNA sequence: TGTGCCAGCAGTAAAGAAAGGACTCCCGGCGCCTACAATGAGCAGTTCTTC. The encoded protein is CASSKERTPGAYNEQFF.